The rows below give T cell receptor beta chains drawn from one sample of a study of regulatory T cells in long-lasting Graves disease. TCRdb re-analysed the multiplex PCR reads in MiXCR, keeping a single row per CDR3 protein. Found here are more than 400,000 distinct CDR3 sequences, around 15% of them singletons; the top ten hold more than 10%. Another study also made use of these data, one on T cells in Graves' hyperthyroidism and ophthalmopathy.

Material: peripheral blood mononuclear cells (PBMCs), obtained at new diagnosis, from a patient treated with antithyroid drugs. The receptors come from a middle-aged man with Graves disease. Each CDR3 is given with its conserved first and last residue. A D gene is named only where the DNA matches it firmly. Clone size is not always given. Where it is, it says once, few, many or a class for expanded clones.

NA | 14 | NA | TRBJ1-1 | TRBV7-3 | CASSLYPEPTEAFF | TGTGCCAGCAGCTTATATCCCGAGCCCACTGAAGCTTTCTTT
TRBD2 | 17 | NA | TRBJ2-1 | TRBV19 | CASSLRSTSSGYNEQFF | TGTGCCAGTAGCCTCCGATCAACTTCTAGCGGTTACAATGAGCAGTTCTTC
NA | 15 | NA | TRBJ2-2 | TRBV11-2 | CASSLEPSNTGELFF | TGTGCCAGCAGCTTAGAACCATCGAACACCGGGGAGCTGTTTTTT
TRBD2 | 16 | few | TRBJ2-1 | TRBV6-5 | CASSSLAGRGGHEQFF | TGTGCCAGCAGTTCGTTAGCGGGAAGGGGTGGGCATGAGCAGTTCTTC
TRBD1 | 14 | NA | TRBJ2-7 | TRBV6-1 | CASRPRQGVYEQYF | TGTGCCAGCAGACCCCGACAGGGGGTATACGAGCAGTACTTC
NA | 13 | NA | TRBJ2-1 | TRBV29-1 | CSVENGRRHEQFF | TGCAGCGTCGAAAACGGGAGAAGGCACGAGCAGTTCTTC
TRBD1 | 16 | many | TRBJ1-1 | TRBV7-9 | CASSFRTGGTFTEAFF | TGTGCCAGCAGCTTTCGGACAGGGGGCACATTCACTGAAGCTTTCTTT
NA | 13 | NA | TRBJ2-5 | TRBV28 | CASSFSGTGKRYF | TGTGCCAGCAGTTTTAGCGGGACAGGTAAACGGTACTTC
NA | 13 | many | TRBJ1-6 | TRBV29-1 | CSVGGGSSGALHF | TGCAGCGTTGGTGGCGGATCCTCGGGGGCCCTCCACTTT
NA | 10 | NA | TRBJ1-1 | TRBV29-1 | CSVVQAEAFF | TGCAGCGTGGTACAAGCTGAAGCTTTCTTT
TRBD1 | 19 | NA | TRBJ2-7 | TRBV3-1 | CASSQVDRQGARSDYEQYF | TGTGCCAGCAGCCAAGTAGATAGGCAGGGGGCGCGGTCCGACTACGAGCAGTACTTC
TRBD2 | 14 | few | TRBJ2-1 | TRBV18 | CASSPRAGVSEQFF | TGTGCCAGCTCACCAAGAGCGGGAGTAAGTGAGCAGTTCTTC
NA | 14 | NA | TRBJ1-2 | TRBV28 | CATLGARGARGYTF | TGTGCCACCCTTGGCGCCCGGGGGGCCAGGGGCTACACCTTC